The rows below give T cell receptor beta chains drawn from one sample of a study of blood T cells in healthy people across ages. TCRdb re-called the 5' RACE reads through MiXCR, storing one row per CDR3 protein. The table has fewer than 900,000 distinct CDR3 sequences, about 37% seen once. The sequencing sample was made of blood. These receptors all stem from a man in his late teens or twenties in good health. Each CDR3 is given with its conserved first and last residue. D genes are given only for firm matches. Clone size is not always given. Where it is, it says once, few, many or a class for expanded clones.

J gene,D gene,CDR3 length,clone size,V gene,CDR3 protein,CDR3 DNA
TRBJ2-7,TRBD2,15,.,TRBV20-1,CSANMGLAGGGEQYF,TGCAGTGCCAACATGGGACTAGCGGGGGGCGGCGAGCAGTACTTC
TRBJ1-1,TRBD1,14,.,TRBV5-1,CASSTGEVNTEAFF,TGCGCCAGCAGCACAGGGGAGGTGAACACTGAAGCTTTCTTT
TRBJ1-5,TRBD1,16,few,TRBV20-1,CSARSPTGGENQPQHF,TGCAGTGCTAGATCCCCCACAGGGGGAGAGAATCAGCCCCAGCATTTT
TRBJ1-1,.,11,.,TRBV7-2,CASSLPVEAFF,TGTGCCAGCAGCCTCCCTGTTGAAGCTTTCTTT
TRBJ1-1,TRBD1,13,few,TRBV7-2,CASSYVQGNEAFF,TGTGCCAGCAGCTACGTACAGGGGAACGAAGCTTTCTTT
TRBJ2-2,.,16,.,TRBV10-3,CAISANPGQGTGELFF,TGTGCCATCAGTGCGAACCCGGGGCAGGGGACCGGGGAGCTGTTTTTT
TRBJ1-1,.,19,.,TRBV12-3/TRBV12-4,CASSRGFWGGLGVNTEAFF,TGTGCCAGCAGCCGAGGTTTTTGGGGGGGATTAGGAGTGAACACTGAAGCTTTCTTT
TRBJ2-5,TRBD1,14,.,TRBV7-2,CASRPQGAWETQYF,TGTGCCAGCAGGCCTCAGGGGGCGTGGGAGACCCAGTACTTC
TRBJ2-3,TRBD2,15,.,TRBV29-1,CSAYRGGANTDTQYF,TGCAGCGCCTACCGGGGAGGGGCAAACACAGATACGCAGTATTTT
TRBJ2-3,TRBD2,17,few,TRBV4-3,CASSQDGLAGAEDTQYF,TGCGCCAGCAGCCAAGACGGTCTAGCGGGGGCTGAGGATACGCAGTATTTT
TRBJ2-3,.,16,.,TRBV12-3/TRBV12-4,CASSSPWSGPTVTHYF,TGTGCCAGCAGTTCCCCCTGGAGCGGGCCCACAGTTACGCATTATTTT
TRBJ2-1,TRBD1,13,.,TRBV6-2/TRBV6-3,CASTAGGFDEQFF,TGTGCCAGCACCGCAGGGGGATTCGATGAGCAGTTCTTC
TRBJ2-1,TRBD1,14,few,TRBV6-5,CATGAGQGGGEQFF,TGTGCCACCGGGGCGGGACAGGGTGGTGGTGAGCAGTTCTTC
TRBJ2-7,.,14,.,TRBV1,CTSSRTSPADEQYF,TGCACCAGCAGCCGGACTAGCCCGGCTGACGAGCAGTACTTC
TRBJ2-1,.,12,many,TRBV15,CATSREVGEQFF,TGTGCCACCAGCAGAGAAGTGGGTGAGCAGTTCTTC
TRBJ2-6,.,18,.,TRBV3-1,CASSQIGALGSGANVLTF,TGTGCCAGCAGCCAAATAGGGGCTTTGGGTTCTGGGGCCAACGTCCTGACTTTC
TRBJ1-4,.,13,.,TRBV28,CASSFGRFEKLFF,TGTGCCAGCAGTTTCGGGCGCTTTGAAAAACTGTTTTTT
TRBJ1-1,.,13,.,TRBV3-1,CASGGGGNTEAFF,TGTGCCAGCGGCGGGGGAGGGAACACTGAAGCTTTCTTT
TRBJ2-3,.,12,few,TRBV14,CASSTRPDTQYF,TGTGCCAGCAGCACTAGGCCAGATACGCAGTATTTT
TRBJ2-1,TRBD1,14,.,TRBV20-1,CSARERDRANEQFF,TGCAGTGCCCGGGAAAGGGACAGGGCGAATGAGCAGTTCTTC
TRBJ2-1,TRBD2,15,many,TRBV14,CASSRGTSIANEQFF,TGTGCCAGCAGCCGAGGGACTAGCATCGCCAATGAGCAGTTCTTC
TRBJ2-5,TRBD1,14,few,TRBV29-1,CSVELDRDSETQYF,TGCAGCGTTGAACTGGACAGGGATTCGGAGACCCAGTACTTC
TRBJ2-3,TRBD2,19,once,TRBV7-2,CASSRPGLAGGQHSDTQYF,TGTGCCAGCAGCCGCCCCGGACTAGCGGGGGGGCAGCACAGTGATACGCAGTATTTT
TRBJ2-4,.,16,.,TRBV11-2,CASSFIVLRAKNIQNF,TGTGCCAGCAGCTTCATCGTGTTACGAGCCAAAAACATTCAGAACTTC
TRBJ2-3,.,16,few,TRBV20-1,CSARVPGTSLVDTQYF,TGCAGTGCTAGAGTCCCCGGGACTTCGTTGGTAGATACGCAGTATTTT
TRBJ1-1,.,14,few,TRBV27,CASHRPGMNTEAFF,TGTGCCAGCCATCGGCCTGGGATGAACACTGAAGCTTTCTTT
TRBJ1-1,.,15,.,TRBV4-3,CASSQVFRVNTEAFF,TGCGCCAGCAGCCAAGTCTTTAGGGTGAACACTGAAGCTTTCTTT
TRBJ1-1,.,16,.,TRBV9,CASSVGGRGLNTEAFF,TGTGCCAGCAGCGTAGGAGGCAGGGGCTTGAATACTGAAGCTTTCTTT
TRBJ2-5,.,16,.,TRBV7-2,CASSGSLQGLGETQYF,TGTGCCAGCAGCGGGAGTTTACAGGGACTTGGGGAGACCCAGTACTTC
TRBJ2-2,.,14,few,TRBV4-3,CASNGGLNTGELFF,TGCGCCAGCAACGGGGGGCTGAACACCGGGGAGCTGTTTTTT
TRBJ1-1,.,15,.,TRBV6-2/TRBV6-3,CASSHSGSGRTEAFF,TGTGCCAGCAGTCATTCAGGGTCGGGTCGCACTGAAGCTTTCTTT
TRBJ2-3,.,16,few,TRBV5-1,CASSWGTAGSTDTQYF,TGCGCCAGCAGCTGGGGGACAGCGGGGAGCACAGATACGCAGTATTTT
TRBJ2-3,.,16,.,TRBV7-2,CASSSVGSADTDTQYF,TGTGCCAGCAGCTCAGTCGGGAGCGCCGACACAGATACGCAGTATTTT
TRBJ2-1,TRBD2,20,.,TRBV6-5,CASSYLAADLLGGDYNEQFF,TGTGCCAGCAGTTACTTAGCTGCAGATCTGTTGGGGGGGGACTACAATGAGCAGTTCTTC
TRBJ2-7,.,17,few,TRBV7-9,CASSFALGGGSSYEQYF,TGTGCCAGCAGCTTCGCCCTTGGGGGCGGGAGCTCCTACGAGCAGTACTTC
TRBJ2-1,TRBD2,16,few,TRBV7-9,CASSPLLAGRLNEQFF,TGTGCCAGCAGCCCCCTACTAGCGGGGCGACTCAATGAGCAGTTCTTC
TRBJ2-1,.,15,few,TRBV7-9,CASQGPADYNNEQFF,TGTGCCAGCCAGGGTCCGGCCGATTACAACAATGAGCAGTTCTTC
TRBJ2-5,TRBD1,14,many,TRBV29-1,CSVEVDRDQETQYF,TGCAGCGTTGAAGTAGACAGGGACCAAGAGACCCAGTACTTC
TRBJ1-2,TRBD1,15,.,TRBV12-5,CASGLETDREEGYTF,TGTGCTAGTGGTTTGGAGACGGACAGGGAGGAAGGCTACACCTTC
TRBJ1-1,.,10,.,TRBV9,CAGSPTEAFF,TGTGCCGGCAGCCCCACTGAAGCTTTCTTT
TRBJ2-1,TRBD2,14,.,TRBV12-3/TRBV12-4,CASALAGRNNEQFF,TGTGCCAGCGCACTAGCGGGGAGAAACAATGAGCAGTTCTTC
TRBJ1-2,TRBD1,14,.,TRBV12-3/TRBV12-4,CASSWAGGQYGYTF,TGTGCCAGCAGTTGGGCAGGGGGACAGTATGGCTACACCTTC
TRBJ2-7,TRBD2,15,.,TRBV2,CASRVYPGLAYEQYF,TGTGCCAGCAGGGTTTATCCGGGACTAGCCTACGAGCAGTACTTC
TRBJ1-1,.,13,few,TRBV29-1,CSVEPLLRPEAFF,TGCAGCGTTGAACCCCTTCTCAGACCTGAAGCTTTCTTT
TRBJ2-7,.,11,.,TRBV25-1,CASSGGGSQYF,TGTGCCAGCAGTGGAGGGGGTTCCCAGTACTTC
TRBJ1-1,.,14,few,TRBV5-1,CASSLAGGIPEAFF,TGCGCCAGCAGCTTGGCGGGGGGGATCCCCGAAGCTTTCTTT
TRBJ2-7,TRBD1,15,.,TRBV7-8,CASSLETGAYNEQYF,TGTGCCAGCAGCTTAGAGACAGGGGCCTACAATGAGCAGTACTTC
TRBJ2-7,.,15,.,TRBV5-1,CASSFEPHSQHEQYF,TGCGCCAGCAGCTTTGAGCCCCACTCTCAGCACGAGCAGTACTTC